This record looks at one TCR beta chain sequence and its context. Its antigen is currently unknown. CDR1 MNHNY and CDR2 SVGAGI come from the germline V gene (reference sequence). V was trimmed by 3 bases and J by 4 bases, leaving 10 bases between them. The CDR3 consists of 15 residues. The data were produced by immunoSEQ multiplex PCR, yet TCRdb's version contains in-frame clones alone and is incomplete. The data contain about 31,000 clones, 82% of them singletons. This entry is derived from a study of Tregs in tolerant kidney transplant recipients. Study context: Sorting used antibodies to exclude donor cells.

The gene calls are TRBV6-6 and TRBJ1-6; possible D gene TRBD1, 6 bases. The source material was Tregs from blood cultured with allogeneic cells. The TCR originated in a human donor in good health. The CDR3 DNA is TGTGCCAGCAGTTATCGGGGACATTATAATTCACCCCTCCACTTT. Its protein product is CASSYRGHYNSPLHF.